A single sample is the source of the 29 T cell receptor beta chains below, sequenced in a study of blood T cell repertoires in COVID-19. Repertoires were generated with immunoSEQ multiplex PCR, while TCRdb's copy carries only in-frame clones and drops some. The sample lists approximately 340,000 clones, about nine tenths occurring once. Sequenced sample: peripheral blood. All receptors derive from a man aged 30 to 45 with COVID-19, enrolled during active disease.

The chain recombines TRBV6-6 with TRBJ2-3; 11 bases align to TRBD2. The CDR3 is 18 amino acids. J gave up 3 bases and V 5 bases, and 13 bases lay outside the gene matches. Germline V gene sequence: CDR1 MNHNY, CDR2 SVGAGI (reference sequence). CDR3 in amino acids: CASSQGLGSSGGTDTQYF. CDR3 coding DNA: TGTGCCAGCAGTCAGGGACTAGGGTCTAGCGGGGGGACAGATACGCAGTATTTT.

J is TRBJ1-2 and V is TRBV6-5, with TRBD1 identical over 7 bases. V was pared by 4 bases and J by 1 base, with 3 bases of the junction left unmatched. The CDR3 runs 14 residues. The germline V gene encodes CDR1 MNHEY and CDR2 SVGAGI. For the CDR3, the DNA is TGTGCCAGCAGTTTAGACAGGGATAACTATGGCTACACCTTC. It translates to CASSLDRDNYGYTF.

The chain has TRBV15 and TRBJ1-5; tentative D call: TRBD1 (6 bases). The CDR3 is 15 residues long. V was shortened by 5 bases and J by 5 bases, with 16 bases between the two germline ends. Germline V gives CDR1 LNHNV, CDR2 YYDKDF (reference sequence). The CDR3 loop reads CATSGLTGRDQPQHF. For the CDR3, the DNA is TGTGCCACCAGCGGCCTTACAGGGAGGGATCAGCCCCAGCATTTT. The full variable domain, with the rest looked up from reference TRBV15 and TRBJ1-5, is DAMVIQNPRYQVTQFGKPVTLSCSQTLNHNVMYWYQQKSSQAPKLLFHYYDKDFNNEADTPDNFQSRRPNTSFCFLDIRSPGLGDTAMYLCATSGLTGRDQPQHFGDGTRLSIL.

This clone has more than one count but fewer than ten. The J gene is TRBJ1-2, the V gene TRBV10-2; TRBD1 matches 7 bases. This CDR3 comprises 16 residues. With 6 bases clipped from V and 2 bases from J, the junction kept 12 bases outside the gene matches. CDR1 and CDR2 from the germline V gene are WSHSY and SAAADI. CDR3 amino acids: CASSLEGAGTNYGYTF. The CDR3 nucleotides are TGCGCCAGCAGCCTAGAGGGGGCAGGGACGAACTATGGCTACACCTTC.

The J gene is TRBJ1-1, the V gene TRBV6-1; D perhaps matches TRBD1 (5 bases). Trimming took off 6 bases at V and 0 bases at J, with 8 bases between the two ends. This CDR3 region has 13 residues. In germline, CDR1 is MNHNS, CDR2 SASEGT. The CDR3 here is CASRVTVNTEAFF. DNA of the CDR3: TGTGCCAGCAGGGTGACAGTGAACACTGAAGCTTTCTTT.

The chain combines TRBV5-6 with TRBJ2-7, with D maybe TRBD1 (6 bases). Per germline, CDR1 SGHDT and CDR2 YYEEEE. This CDR3 is 15 amino acids long. V lost 4 bases to trimming and J lost 4 bases, with 18 bases between them. CDR3 in amino acids: CASSTDTGTSYEQYF. For the CDR3, the DNA is TGTGCCAGCAGCACGGACACCGGGACATCGTACGAGCAGTACTTC. Complete variable domain (other parts from reference TRBV5-6 and TRBJ2-7): DAGVTQSPTHLIKTRGQQVTLRCSPKSGHDTVSWYQQALGQGPQFIFQYYEEEERQRGNFPDRFSGHQFPNYSSELNVNALLLGDSALYLCASSTDTGTSYEQYFGPGTRLTVT.

The V and J genes are TRBV12-3 or TRBV12-4 and TRBJ1-1; no clear D. Trimming cost V 5 bases and J 3 bases, with 10 bases left between them. The CDR3 extends over 13 amino acids. The DNA for the CDR3 is TGTGCCAGCAGTAACTACCGGGACACTGAAGCTTTCTTT. As protein: CASSNYRDTEAFF.

This clone was seen a few times. CDR3 sequence: CASVTLTGYMNTEAFF. In nucleotides, the CDR3 is TGTGCCAGCGTAACCTTAACAGGGTATATGAACACTGAAGCTTTCTTT. The rearrangement links TRBV2 to TRBJ1-1; D is perhaps TRBD1 (6 bases). The CDR3 contains 16 residues. V lost 8 bases to trimming and J lost 0 bases, with 19 bases between them. Germline-derived CDR1 and CDR2 are SNHLY and FYNNEI.

V gene TRBV18 combines with J gene TRBJ1-2; TRBD1 matches at 9 bases. In germline, CDR1 is KGHSH, CDR2 LQKENI. Trimming took 2 bases from V and 10 from J; bases not matched to a gene: 14. There are 16 residues in the CDR3. CDR3: CASSPIIGTGIVDYTF. The CDR3, as DNA: TGTGCCAGCTCACCAATAATAGGGACAGGGATAGTCGACTACACCTTC.

This clone was observed a few times. This chain uses TRBV7-9 with TRBJ2-3; 7 bases align to TRBD2. CDR1 SEHNR and CDR2 FQNEAQ come from the germline V gene (reference sequence). With V trimmed by 5 bases and J by 4 bases, 9 bases remained unmatched. The CDR3 is 15 amino acids. DNA of the CDR3: TGTGCCAGCAGCCTCGGGGGGTCGGTGCCAGATACGCAGTATTTT. Translation gives CASSLGGSVPDTQYF.

This chain links TRBV27 with TRBJ2-7, with D perhaps TRBD1 (5 bases). Germline CDR1 reads MNHEY; CDR2 reads SMNVEV (reference sequence). There are 11 residues in the CDR3. V lost 6 bases to trimming and J lost 4 bases, with 7 bases between them. In DNA, the CDR3 is TGTGCCAGCAGCCAGGGTTACGAGCAGTACTTC. Its translation: CASSQGYEQYF.

The rearrangement uses TRBV7-8 and TRBJ2-5, with 14 bases matching TRBD2. The germline CDR1 and CDR2 sequences are SGHVS and FQNEAQ. The CDR3 runs to 16 residues. V lost 5 bases, J lost 2 bases, and 4 bases stayed unmatched. CDR3 in DNA: TGTGCCAGCAGCGCCCGACTAGCGGGGGGGCAAGAGACCCAGTACTTC. Its protein is CASSARLAGGQETQYF.

The chain uses TRBV12-3 or TRBV12-4 and TRBJ1-1; tentative D call: TRBD1 (6 bases). The germline V and J ends were trimmed by 2 bases and 6 bases, with 7 bases remaining between them. The CDR3 is 12 residues long. CDR3 sequence reads: CASSLYRAEAFF. The CDR3 coding sequence is TGTGCCAGCAGTTTATACAGGGCTGAAGCTTTCTTT.

This chain uses TRBV7-2 with TRBJ2-7; 8 positions agree with TRBD1. CDR3 length: 15 amino acids. With V trimmed by 5 bases and J by 3 bases, 9 bases remained unmatched. Germline V gene lookup returns CDR1 SGHTA and CDR2 FQGNSA. CDR3 sequence (DNA): TGTGCCAGCAGCCCCACAGGGGGACGTTTCTACGAGCAGTACTTC. This sequence encodes CASSPTGGRFYEQYF.

This chain links TRBV18 with TRBJ2-2; 9 positions match TRBD2. The CDR3 contains 17 residues. V dropped 2 bases and J dropped 6; count of bases not matched to a gene: 10. Germline values: CDR1 KGHSH, CDR2 LQKENI. CDR3 sequence: CASSPEGIAGVSGELFF. CDR3 sequence (DNA): TGTGCCAGCTCACCAGAGGGTATAGCGGGAGTCTCCGGGGAGCTGTTTTTT. Together with reference TRBV18 and TRBJ2-2, the CDR3 gives the full variable domain: NAGVMQNPRHLVRRRGQEARLRCSPMKGHSHVYWYRQLPEEGLKFMVYLQKENIIDESGMPKERFSAEFPKEGPSILRIQQVVRGDSAAYFCASSPEGIAGVSGELFFGEGSRLTVL.

The rearrangement uses TRBV5-8 and TRBJ1-2; D gene ambiguous. The CDR3 is 15 amino acids. Germline loops: CDR1 SGHTS, CDR2 YDEGEE. Trimming took 4 bases from V and 2 from J, leaving 15 bases between them. The CDR3 DNA follows: TGTGCCAGCAGCCCCTCAGCGGGGATCAACTATGGCTACACCTTC. The encoded protein is CASSPSAGINYGYTF.

The CDR3 DNA follows: TGTGCCAGCAGCTTAATGGGGGGGTATGACGAGCAGTACTTC. This sequence encodes CASSLMGGYDEQYF. The V call is TRBV7-3, the J call TRBJ2-7, with 7 bases identical to TRBD2. CDR1 and CDR2 from the germline V gene are SGHTA and FQGTGA. Trimming cost V 1 base and J 5 bases; bases outside gene matches: 5. The CDR3 extends over 14 amino acids.

The CDR3 sequence is CASSFGTPFYEQYF. CDR3 coding DNA: TGTGCCAGCAGCTTCGGGACACCATTTTACGAGCAGTACTTC. The rearrangement joins TRBV13 to TRBJ2-7; maybe TRBD1 (6 bases). The CDR3 runs to 14 residues. Germline CDR1 PRHDT, CDR2 FYEKMQ (reference sequence). Trimming stripped 3 bases from V and 4 bases from J, with 13 bases between. Full variable domain (missing parts from reference TRBV13 and TRBJ2-7): AAGVIQSPRHLIKEKRETATLKCYPIPRHDTVYWYQQGPGQDPQFLISFYEKMQSDKGSIPDRFSAQQFSDYHSELNMSSLELGDSALYFCASSFGTPFYEQYFGPGTRLTVT.

The V and J genes are TRBV6-2 or TRBV6-3 and TRBJ2-3; TRBD2 aligns across 10 bases. The junction had 4 bases not matched to a gene; V was cut back by 4 bases and J by 0 bases. CDR1 MNHEY and CDR2 SVGEGT come from the germline V gene. This CDR3 has 16 amino acids. The CDR3 DNA reads as TGTGCCAGCAGTTCCCGGACTAGCGGTAGCACAGATACGCAGTATTTT. As protein: CASSSRTSGSTDTQYF.

This clone showed up just once. V usage is TRBV27 and J usage is TRBJ2-7, with TRBD2 as a possible D gene (6 bases). Germline CDR1 and CDR2: MNHEY and SMNVEV (reference sequence). The length of the CDR3 is 16 residues. Trimming took 2 bases from V and 2 from J, leaving 16 bases between them. CDR3 amino acids: CASSLRGGAGPYEQYF. For the CDR3, the DNA is TGTGCCAGCAGTTTACGGGGAGGTGCGGGACCCTACGAGCAGTACTTC.

This clone came up once. The chain uses TRBV28 and TRBJ1-1, with 7 bases matching TRBD1. CDR1 and CDR2 (germline): MDHEN, SYDVKM. V was pared by 7 bases and J by 3 bases, with 8 bases of the junction left unmatched. The length of the CDR3 is 14 residues. CDR3 coding DNA: TGTGCCAGCAACCCCCCCGACAGGGACACTGAAGCTTTCTTT. Translated: CASNPPDRDTEAFF.

The chain employs TRBV10-3 and TRBJ1-2; TRBD1 matches at 9 bases. CDR1 is ENHRY and CDR2 is SYGVKD in the germline V gene. The CDR3 covers 17 residues. V was clipped by 5 bases and J by 4 bases; unmatched bases: 14. CDR3 sequence (DNA): TGTGCCATCAGTTATAACCGGATAGGACAGGGGACCTATGGCTACACCTTC. This translates into CAISYNRIGQGTYGYTF.

The chain uses TRBV19 and TRBJ1-2; D perhaps matches TRBD1 (5 bases). The V gene lost 3 bases and the J gene lost 1 base, with 15 bases spanning the gap. CDR1 and CDR2 from the germline V gene are LNHDA and SQIVND (reference sequence). This CDR3 comprises 16 residues. CDR3 DNA sequence: TGTGCCAGTAGTATTGGAACGCGACAGATTAACTATGGCTACACCTTC. Its protein is CASSIGTRQINYGYTF.

The J gene is TRBJ2-1, the V gene TRBV6-6; D possibly corresponds to TRBD2 (6 bases). CDR1 and CDR2 from the germline V gene are MNHNY and SVGAGI (reference sequence). V dropped 4 bases and J dropped 6 bases, with 16 bases sitting between them. The CDR3 runs to 15 residues. This chain's CDR3 is CASSSLGGWGNEQFF. Written as DNA, the CDR3 is TGTGCCAGCAGTTCCCTCGGGGGTTGGGGCAATGAGCAGTTCTTC.

The gene calls are TRBV7-2 and TRBJ2-1, with D perhaps TRBD1 (6 bases). Trimming took 2 bases from V and 0 from J, leaving 8 bases between them. CDR3 length: 15 amino acids. Germline CDR1 reads SGHTA; CDR2 reads FQGNSA. The CDR3 coding sequence is TGTGCCAGCAGCTTAAGGGGGAGCTCCTACAATGAGCAGTTCTTC. Translation gives CASSLRGSSYNEQFF.

This clone has just one count. In DNA, the CDR3 is TGTGCCAGCACAGGACTCCTTAGCACAGATACGCAGTATTTT. It codes for CASTGLLSTDTQYF. The gene calls are TRBV2 and TRBJ2-3; a weak D match, TRBD2 (5 bases). CDR3 length equals 14 residues. V was cut by 7 bases and J by 0 bases, with 11 bases left in between. Germline V gene sequence: CDR1 SNHLY, CDR2 FYNNEI.

V is TRBV10-3 and J is TRBJ2-2; the match to TRBD1 covers 8 bases. The CDR3 is 15 residues long. Germline V CDR1 and CDR2: ENHRY, SYGVKD. V lost 10 bases and J lost 5; bases outside the gene matches: 12. The CDR3 region has the DNA TGTGCCACCGCACAGGGGGACCCCTGGACCGGGGAGCTGTTTTTT. Its translation is CATAQGDPWTGELFF.

The J gene is TRBJ1-1, the V gene TRBV15, with TRBD1 identical over 7 bases. Per germline, CDR1 LNHNV and CDR2 YYDKDF (reference sequence). Trimming cost V 5 bases and J 7 bases; bases outside gene matches: 10. This CDR3 has 14 amino acids. Here the CDR3 reads CATSPQGQTIEAFF. Written as DNA, the CDR3 is TGTGCCACCAGCCCCCAGGGACAGACTATTGAAGCTTTCTTT.

This clone has more than one count but fewer than ten. The chain is built from TRBV5-1 and TRBJ1-3; 7 bases match TRBD1. J gave up 0 bases and V 3 bases, and 12 bases lay outside the gene matches. This CDR3 region has 18 residues. Germline CDR1 reads SGHRS; CDR2 reads YFSETQ. The CDR3 sequence is CASSSGPTGPTSGNTIYF. DNA of the CDR3: TGCGCCAGCAGCTCCGGCCCGACAGGGCCAACCTCTGGAAACACCATATATTTT.